This entry lists 10 T cell receptor beta chains sequenced from one sample in a study of technical replicates of blood from several donors. TCRdb's copy holds only in-frame clones and misses some; the assay was immunoSEQ multiplex PCR. The data contain approximately 77,000 clones, 85% to 95% of them singletons. Sequenced sample: T cells isolated from PBMCs. Receptor source: a human donor in good health.

As DNA, the CDR3 is TGTGCCATCACTGGGGGACAGGTGATATCTGGAAACACCATATATTTT. Translation: CAITGGQVISGNTIYF. The gene calls are TRBV10-3 and TRBJ1-3; TRBD1 matches 8 bases. The J segment lost 1 base and the V segment lost 7 bases, leaving 9 bases of the junction unmatched. CDR3 size: 16 residues. Germline V gene data show CDR1 as ENHRY and CDR2 as SYGVKD.

This chain uses TRBV2 with TRBJ1-1, with 7 bases lining up with TRBD1. The germline CDR1 and CDR2 sequences are SNHLY and FYNNEI. The CDR3 sequence is 14 residues long. V was pared by 3 bases and J by 1 base, with 2 bases of the junction left unmatched. CDR3 nucleotides: TGTGCCAGCAGTGAGGGACAGTCGAACACTGAAGCTTTCTTT. Translating it yields CASSEGQSNTEAFF.

This clone has only one observation. V usage is TRBV4-1 and J usage is TRBJ1-5; TRBD1 agrees at 9 bases. The CDR3 totals 17 residues. Germline CDR1 and CDR2: MGHRA and YSYEKL. V trimming: 2 bases; J trimming: 4 bases; junction bases outside the gene matches: 9. This CDR3 reads CASSQHSSGTGNQPQHF. CDR3 DNA sequence: TGCGCCAGCAGCCAACATAGCTCAGGGACAGGGAATCAGCCCCAGCATTTT.

The CDR3 spells CASSPLRGSSNQPQHF. Written as DNA, the CDR3 is TGTGCCAGCAGCCCACTCAGGGGCTCTAGCAATCAGCCCCAGCATTTT. The chain employs TRBV27 and TRBJ1-5, with D possibly TRBD1 on 6 matching bases. V was shortened by 6 bases and J by 0 bases, with 15 bases between the two germline ends. The germline V gene encodes CDR1 MNHEY and CDR2 SMNVEV (reference sequence). This CDR3 has 16 amino acids.

The chain combines TRBV2 with TRBJ1-1; no reliable D call. Trimming removed 11 bases at V and 0 bases at J, with 19 bases between. CDR3 length: 15 residues. Germline-derived CDR1 and CDR2 are SNHLY and FYNNEI. The CDR3 is CAGGGLSFMNTEAFF. The CDR3 region has the DNA TGTGCCGGCGGTGGTCTCTCGTTTATGAACACTGAAGCTTTCTTT.

This rearrangement joins TRBV11-3 to TRBJ2-1; D unclear. The CDR3 contains 11 residues. Germline loops: CDR1 SGHNT, CDR2 YENEEA. Trimming pared 2 bases from V and 8 bases from J, leaving 4 bases between. The CDR3 loop reads CASSLRDEQFF. Here the CDR3 DNA reads TGTGCCAGCAGCTTACGGGATGAGCAGTTCTTC.

The chain joins TRBV19 to TRBJ1-5; no clear D gene. There are 13 residues in the CDR3. Germline assignment: CDR1 LNHDA and CDR2 SQIVND (reference sequence). Trimming removed 4 bases at V and 1 base at J, with 5 bases between. The CDR3 nucleotides are TGTGCCAGTAGTAGCCAGAGCAATCAGCCCCAGCATTTT. Translation gives CASSSQSNQPQHF.

DNA of the CDR3: TGCGCCAGCAGCCTGCAGGGCGAAGCTAACTATGGCTACACCTTC. This sequence encodes CASSLQGEANYGYTF. The chain carries TRBV4-1 and TRBJ1-2, with D possibly being TRBD1 (5 bases). Germline loops: CDR1 MGHRA, CDR2 YSYEKL. The CDR3 totals 15 residues. The V and J ends lost 4 bases and 0 bases respectively, with 12 bases between them.

This chain uses TRBV5-5 with TRBJ2-1; D is uncertain. V gave up 0 bases and J gave up 1 base, with 14 bases separating them. Germline CDR1 is SGHKS and CDR2 is YYEKEE (reference sequence). The length of the CDR3 is 17 residues. CDR3 DNA sequence: TGTGCCAGCAGCTTGGTACTATTTCGTGAGTCCTACAATGAGCAGTTCTTC. Protein product: CASSLVLFRESYNEQFF.

The rearrangement links TRBV6-5 to TRBJ2-7; possibly TRBD2 for D (6 bases). The CDR3 loop spans 13 amino acids. The V end was cut by 10 bases, the J end by 4 bases, with 17 bases between. The germline V gene encodes CDR1 MNHEY and CDR2 SVGAGI. The CDR3 loop is CAIQSNGGYEQYF. The CDR3 nucleotides read TGTGCCATTCAATCGAACGGAGGGTACGAGCAGTACTTC.